This T cell receptor beta chain was recorded in a study of shared clonotypes between healthy human individuals. Turning to the study itself: Each donor contributed plates that comprised three CD4 naive, three CD4 memory, two CD8 naive and one CD8 memory.

TCRdb's copy holds only in-frame clones and misses some; the assay was immunoSEQ multiplex PCR. This sample carries 1,100,000 or so clones, around 78% of them seen once, and the ten largest clones take 0.5% to 0.6%. Whole-study results and caveats: A generally larger estimated richness was seen in naive subsets than in memory subsets.

Germline assignment: CDR1 LGHNA and CDR2 YNFKEQ. Between the trimmed V and J ends, which lost 0 bases and 8 bases, there was a span of 11 bases. The CDR3 extends over 14 amino acids. Worth noting for this clone: Antigen unknown.

The CD4+ fraction was divided into a CD45RA+ naive subset and a CD45RA-negative memory subset. V and J are TRBV4-2 and TRBJ2-1, with D perhaps TRBD1 (5 bases). The sample comprised memory CD4+ T cells from PBMCs. Subset specified: CD45RA-negative fraction. This clonotype was sampled from a man aged 18 to 29 in good health. Some clones in this sample may be carry-over from other donors' samples. Written as DNA, the CDR3 is TGTGCCAGCAGCCAAGATCGGCAGGGCGATGAGCAGTTCTTC. Protein sequence: CASSQDRQGDEQFF.